Many counts were recorded for the clone carrying this T cell receptor (beta chain). Its matching antigen is unknown. The sample comes from a study of identical twins. Study outcomes and limitations: Findings came from cross-sectional statistics, without long-term follow-up of donors. For cord blood, abundant beta clonotypes had fewer insertions, unlike memory repertoires, which showed none.

A single record per CDR3 protein comes from TCRdb applying MiXCR to the 5' RACE reads. Among 350,000 to 450,000 distinct CDR3 sequences listed, roughly 20% were seen once. Germline loops: CDR1 MNHNY, CDR2 SVGAGI (reference sequence). Trimming took off 7 bases at V and 4 bases at J, with 5 bases between the two ends. The CDR3 is made up of 11 amino acids. Every one of the donors was a healthy Caucasian. The sequence was collected from a man aged 50 or older in good health. The sample consisted of naive T cells sorted from blood. The chain joins TRBV6-6 to TRBJ2-1; no definite D call. CDR3 nucleotide sequence: TGTGCCAGCACCGATTACAATGAGCAGTTCTTC. This encodes CASTDYNEQFF.